A single sample is the source of the 30 T cell receptor beta chains below, sequenced in a study of blood T cell repertoires in COVID-19. Measured with immunoSEQ multiplex PCR; TCRdb has only the in-frame clones, and not every one. The sample includes tens of thousands of clones, around three quarters of them seen just once. The specimen sequenced was peripheral blood. The receptors originated from a man aged 80 or over with acute or convalescent COVID-19.

The chain is built from TRBV2 and TRBJ2-5; TRBD1 aligns across 10 bases. Germline V lookup: CDR1 SNHLY, CDR2 FYNNEI. This CDR3 has 14 amino acids. V shed 8 bases and J 4 bases; nucleotides not matched to a gene: 7. The CDR3 DNA reads TGTGCCAGCGGGAGACAGGGGGCTGGAGAGACCCAGTACTTC. Amino acids: CASGRQGAGETQYF.

The V gene is TRBV7-8, the J gene TRBJ2-2; TRBD2 agrees at 14 bases. This CDR3 spans 19 amino acids. Germline V gene lookup returns CDR1 SGHVS and CDR2 FQNEAQ. The junction had 11 bases not matched to a gene; V was cut back by 3 bases and J by 5 bases. Written as DNA, the CDR3 is TGTGCCAGCAGCTTTTCCACGGGACTAGCGGGAGACCGGACCGGGGAGCTGTTTTTT. It is translated as CASSFSTGLAGDRTGELFF.

The genes are TRBV6-5 and TRBJ2-7, with 9 bases that match TRBD1. This CDR3 is 13 amino acids long. Looked up from germline, CDR1 is MNHEY and CDR2 is SVGAGI. The trim removed 6 bases at V and 6 bases at J, leaving 6 bases unmatched. The CDR3 region is CASRLQGASEQYF. As DNA, the CDR3 is TGTGCCAGCAGGTTACAGGGGGCGAGCGAGCAGTACTTC.

The chain employs TRBV2 and TRBJ2-3, with D perhaps TRBD2 (5 bases). The V end was cut by 0 bases, the J end by 2 bases, with 9 bases between. This CDR3 is built from 15 residues. From germline, CDR1 is SNHLY and CDR2 FYNNEI. For the CDR3, the DNA is TGTGCCAGCAGTGAAGCGCAGCGGTTCACAGATACGCAGTATTTT. Its protein is CASSEAQRFTDTQYF.

This clone was counted only a few times. The chain uses TRBV6-2 or TRBV6-3 and TRBJ2-3; TRBD1 aligns across 8 bases. This CDR3 comprises 11 residues. CDR1 is MNHEY and CDR2 is SVGEGT in the germline V gene. The V and J ends lost 6 bases and 11 bases, in that order; junction bases with no gene match: 4. CDR3 region: CASSHGQGQYF. The CDR3 DNA follows: TGTGCCAGCAGCCACGGACAGGGGCAGTATTTT.

This clone was counted only a few times. J is TRBJ1-2 and V is TRBV28, with TRBD1 matching over 8 bases. J lost 8 bases, V lost 7 bases, and 9 bases had no gene match. The CDR3 totals 13 residues. Germline V gives CDR1 MDHEN, CDR2 SYDVKM. The CDR3: CASIQQGDQGYTF. The CDR3 DNA reads as TGTGCCAGCATACAACAGGGGGATCAGGGCTACACCTTC.

Only one count was recorded for this clone. This chain uses TRBV3-1 (or the pseudogene TRBV3-2) with TRBJ1-6; 8 nucleotides line up with TRBD1. The V segment lost 1 base and the J segment 15 bases; nucleotides outside the gene matches: 8. Germline V gene data show CDR1 as LGHDT and CDR2 as YNNKEL (reference sequence). This CDR3 has 14 amino acids. The CDR3 DNA reads as TGTGCCAGCAGCCAAGCCATCGGACAGGGCCACCTCCACTTT. This encodes CASSQAIGQGHLHF.

This clone was recorded only once. This rearrangement joins TRBV6-6 to TRBJ2-7, with 10 bases identical to TRBD2. Germline CDR1 reads MNHNY; CDR2 reads SVGAGI (reference sequence). CDR3 size: 15 residues. The junction had 4 bases not matched to a gene; V was cut back by 2 bases and J by 3 bases. The CDR3 loop is CASSYGPSGSYEQYF. The DNA of the CDR3 is TGTGCCAGCAGTTACGGTCCTAGCGGGAGCTACGAGCAGTACTTC.

This chain connects TRBV19 to TRBJ1-1; 8 positions match TRBD1. The CDR3 contains 11 residues. After removal of 8 bases from V and 4 bases from J, the junction contained 0 bases not matched to a gene. Germline lookup yields CDR1 LNHDA and CDR2 SQIVND (reference sequence). Written as DNA, the CDR3 is TGTGCCAGTGACAGGGGCACTGAAGCTTTCTTT. It is translated as CASDRGTEAFF.

The chain links TRBV3-1 (or the pseudogene TRBV3-2) to TRBJ1-2, with 10 nucleotides matching TRBD1. The germline V gene encodes CDR1 LGHDT and CDR2 YNNKEL (reference sequence). The CDR3 has 16 amino acids. J lost 5 bases, V lost 1 base, and 7 bases had no gene match. The CDR3 sequence is CASSQAPGTGEYGYTF. The CDR3 nucleotides read TGTGCCAGCAGCCAAGCCCCCGGGACAGGGGAATATGGCTACACCTTC.

In DNA form, the CDR3 reads TGTGCCAGCAGCTTAAGGCGGTTAGGCACAGATACGCAGTATTTT. It is translated as CASSLRRLGTDTQYF. The chain couples TRBV11-1 to TRBJ2-3; D is uncertain. Germline V gene lookup returns CDR1 SGHAT and CDR2 FQDESV (reference sequence). CDR3 length: 15 residues. The V and J ends lost 2 bases and 1 base respectively, with 10 bases between them.

The chain uses TRBV5-1 and TRBJ1-1; D uncertain. Germline CDR1 and CDR2: SGHRS and YFSETQ. V was pared by 2 bases and J by 0 bases, with 8 bases between. The CDR3 has 14 amino acids. The CDR3 spells CASSFNGLNTEAFF. DNA for the CDR3: TGCGCCAGCAGCTTTAACGGTTTGAACACTGAAGCTTTCTTT.

The gene calls are TRBV11-2 and TRBJ2-2; maybe TRBD1 (5 bases). Germline lookup yields CDR1 SGHAT and CDR2 FQNNGV. CDR3 length: 16 amino acids. V was clipped by 1 base and J by 8 bases, with 17 bases between them. The DNA for the CDR3 is TGTGCCAGCAGCTTAGGAACGAACTCAGGGTTGGGGGAGCTGTTTTTT. Translating gives CASSLGTNSGLGELFF.

The J gene is TRBJ2-7, the V gene TRBV5-4; 12 nucleotides line up with TRBD2. The V gene's germline CDR1 is SGHNT and CDR2 YYREEE (reference sequence). The CDR3 is made up of 17 amino acids. V was pared by 2 bases and J by 5 bases, with 11 bases of the junction left unmatched. This CDR3 is CASSLPTSGSKVDEQYF. CDR3 nucleotide sequence: TGTGCCAGCAGCTTACCGACTAGCGGGAGCAAGGTCGACGAGCAGTACTTC.

This clone came up a few times. The chain recombines TRBV28 with TRBJ1-1, with TRBD1 as a possible D gene (5 bases). V shed 2 bases and J shed 4 bases, with 14 bases lying between them. The CDR3 extends over 15 amino acids. Germline V CDR1 and CDR2: MDHEN, SYDVKM. The CDR3 DNA follows: TGTGCCAGCAGTTTAAGTAAGGGGATAAGCACTGAAGCTTTCTTT. Encoded protein: CASSLSKGISTEAFF.

The DNA for the CDR3 is TGTGCCAGTAGTTCGCAGGGCTCTGGGGCCAACGTCCTGACTTTC. Residues: CASSSQGSGANVLTF. The rearrangement joins TRBV19 to TRBJ2-6; TRBD1 is a possible D gene (5 bases). V was shortened by 5 bases and J by 0 bases, with 8 bases between the two germline ends. There are 15 residues in the CDR3. The germline V gene has CDR1 LNHDA and CDR2 SQIVND (reference sequence).

In DNA, the CDR3 is TGTGCCAGCAGCTTACCTCATCCGGGACAAGTGGATGAAAAACTGTTTTTT. It encodes CASSLPHPGQVDEKLFF. The chain carries TRBV7-9 and TRBJ1-4; maybe TRBD1 (6 bases). CDR1 is SEHNR, CDR2 FQNEAQ, per germline (reference sequence). The V end was cut by 2 bases, the J end by 6 bases, with 19 bases between. The CDR3 extends over 17 amino acids.

This sequence joins TRBV9 and TRBJ1-2; the D is unclear. CDR3 size: 11 residues. Deletions cut 4 bases from V and 3 bases from J, with 4 bases between. CDR1 is SGDLS, CDR2 YYNGEE, per germline. DNA of the CDR3: TGTGCCAGCAGCCGGGACTATGGCTACACCTTC. Its protein product is CASSRDYGYTF.

This clone has more than one count but fewer than ten. This chain joins TRBV7-2 and TRBJ2-5, with 9 bases aligning to TRBD1. V shed 5 bases, J shed 4 bases, and the junction held 2 bases outside the gene matches. This CDR3 is 13 amino acids long. Germline lookup yields CDR1 SGHTA and CDR2 FQGNSA. Here the CDR3 DNA reads TGTGCCAGCAGCGCGGACAGGGGAGAGACCCAGTACTTC. Encoded protein: CASSADRGETQYF.

The chain uses TRBV12-3 or TRBV12-4 and TRBJ1-1; D uncertain. V lost 5 bases and J lost 9, with 13 bases in between. CDR3 length: 12 amino acids. Here the CDR3 DNA reads TGTGCCAGCAGTCCTGGGCCTCACCAAGCTTTCTTT. Translating it yields CASSPGPHQAFF.

The chain carries TRBV27 and TRBJ2-7; possible D gene TRBD1, 9 bases. The V gene's germline CDR1 is MNHEY and CDR2 SMNVEV (reference sequence). The germline V and J ends were trimmed by 8 bases and 1 base, with 18 bases remaining between them. The CDR3 has 15 residues. In DNA form, the CDR3 reads TGTGCCAGCGCCTTAGCGGGACAGGGATCCTACGAGCAGTACTTC. It yields the protein CASALAGQGSYEQYF.

The rearrangement uses TRBV4-1 and TRBJ1-4; TRBD1 might be the D (6 bases). Deletions cut 10 bases from V and 11 bases from J, with 20 bases between. Germline lookup yields CDR1 MGHRA and CDR2 YSYEKL. The length of the CDR3 is 13 residues. CDR3 amino acids: CATSRAGQGKLFF. The CDR3 DNA sequence: TGCGCCACCTCGCGGGCAGGTCAGGGGAAACTGTTTTTT.

The gene calls are TRBV19 and TRBJ1-3; 7 bases match TRBD1. CDR1 and CDR2 (germline): LNHDA, SQIVND (reference sequence). V shed 6 bases and J 2 bases; nucleotides not matched to a gene: 7. The CDR3 covers 15 residues. CDR3 in amino acids: CASRSTGYPGNTIYF. The CDR3 nucleotides are TGTGCCAGTAGATCGACAGGGTACCCTGGAAACACCATATATTTT.

The rearrangement joins TRBV6-5 to TRBJ2-5; TRBD1 agrees at 7 bases. The CDR3 covers 12 residues. Trimming cost V 8 bases and J 5 bases; bases outside gene matches: 5. Germline values: CDR1 MNHEY, CDR2 SVGAGI. The DNA for the CDR3 is TGTGCCAGCGGAAGAGGGGGCGAGACCCAGTACTTC. This gives the protein CASGRGGETQYF.

The V and J genes are TRBV6-6 and TRBJ2-7; possible D gene TRBD1, 5 bases. V gave up 5 bases and J gave up 7 bases, with 6 bases separating them. Germline assignment: CDR1 MNHNY and CDR2 SVGAGI (reference sequence). CDR3 size: 10 residues. CDR3 bases: TGTGCCAGCAGTCACAGGGAGCAGTACTTC. Translation: CASSHREQYF.

The CDR3 DNA sequence: TGTGCCAGCAGTTACCCGGACAGGTCGGGCAATCAGCCCCAGCATTTT. Translating it yields CASSYPDRSGNQPQHF. This chain joins TRBV6-2 or TRBV6-3 and TRBJ1-5; 7 bases are shared with TRBD1. CDR1 is MNHEY, CDR2 SVGEGT, per germline. Unmatched junction bases numbered 6, after V lost 2 bases and J lost 2 bases. The CDR3 is made up of 16 amino acids.

This chain connects TRBV4-3 to TRBJ1-1, with 7 bases that match TRBD1. Germline V CDR1 and CDR2: LGHNA, YSLEER. This CDR3 has 16 residues. V dropped 4 bases and J dropped 6; count of bases not matched to a gene: 14. As DNA, the CDR3 is TGCGCCAGCAGCCCGGAAGACACGACAGGGTTCCCTGAAGCTTTCTTT. Its protein product is CASSPEDTTGFPEAFF.

The gene calls are TRBV20-1 and TRBJ2-1; 8 bases match TRBD2. V lost 6 bases, J lost 7 bases, and 2 bases stayed unmatched. This CDR3 region has 11 residues. CDR1 and CDR2 from the germline V gene are DFQATT and SNEGSKA (reference sequence). The CDR3 spells CSAPSGNEQFF. CDR3 DNA sequence: TGCAGTGCCCCTAGCGGGAATGAGCAGTTCTTC.

The rearrangement links TRBV7-3 to TRBJ1-6; the D gene is possibly TRBD1 (6 bases). Trimming took off 5 bases at V and 10 bases at J, with 18 bases between the two ends. There are 15 residues in the CDR3. CDR1 SGHTA and CDR2 FQGTGA come from the germline V gene. Here the CDR3 reads CASSPSQGNGSPLHF. The CDR3 bases are TGTGCCAGCAGCCCCTCCCAGGGGAACGGATCACCCCTCCACTTT.

The chain recombines TRBV9 with TRBJ2-3, with D perhaps matching TRBD2 (5 bases). Trimming pared 0 bases from V and 0 bases from J, leaving 11 bases between. The CDR3 consists of 16 residues. Germline V lookup: CDR1 SGDLS, CDR2 YYNGEE. The CDR3 nucleotides read TGTGCCAGCAGCGTAGATGACGGGAAGAGCACAGATACGCAGTATTTT. Translating gives CASSVDDGKSTDTQYF.